This T cell receptor (beta chain) derives from a study of blood T cells in healthy people across ages. V gave up 7 bases and J gave up 2 bases, with 12 bases separating them. CDR3 length: 12 residues. From germline, CDR1 is SQVTM and CDR2 ANQGSEA. Together with a sample-barcoded 5' primer, a J-beta primer mix was included in a second PCR lasting about 7 to 11 cycles. TCRdb called the 5' RACE reads again in MiXCR, with one record for every CDR3 protein. The repertoire holds about a million distinct CDR3 sequences, with around 49% as singletons. This clonotype was detected ten times or more. Sequencing was performed on blood. The TCR originated in a man aged 25 to 40 in good health. The V call is TRBV29-1, the J call TRBJ2-7, with D possibly called TRBD1 or TRBD2 (5 bases each). Here the CDR3 DNA reads TGCAGCGCTCGGGACGGACCCTACGAGCAGTACTTC. Protein sequence: CSARDGPYEQYF.